Sequencing of this TCR beta chain was carried out in a study of T cell repertoires in cytomegalovirus infection (dated by TCRdb to about 2019). Looking at the study overall: The HLA type of each donor mattered for the analysis, because public TCR beta signatures pointed to carriage of CMV infection along with the matching HLA type.

The research as a whole found: The ex vivo response was dominated by HLA-C-restricted CMV-specific TCR beta clonotypes, which also provided the single most frequent clonotype in two of eight donors. In both this cohort and an independent roughly 350-donor cohort, the cumulative frequency of public TCR beta family members distinguished carriers of CMV infection plus the relevant HLA type.

About this clonotype: Its antigen target is currently unknown. No qualities accompany the bases; no much larger clone lies one base away.

The germline V gene provides CDR1 SGHRS and CDR2 YFSETQ. The CDR3 runs 14 amino acids, cysteine and phenylalanine included. Left in the record is the CDR3 DNA by itself, 42 bases read in frame from the first base. Trimming removed 4 bases from V and 1 base from J, leaving 10 bases between the germline ends. The sequencer listed for this sample is Illumina HiSeq 1500. TCRdb reprocessed the public reads (quality trimming at Q25 with fastp, clone calling with MiXCR) and kept in-frame beta chains. Entries that share a CDR3 protein sequence are merged under the most common genes and DNA. The sample has 200,000 to 300,000 distinct CDR3 sequences on record, 5% to 8.5% of them singletons. The top ten clones comprise about 6.3% of the sample.

Sequencing was done on a sample of PBMCs. The sequence is built from TRBV5-1 and TRBJ2-3; the D segment may tentatively be TRBD1 or TRBD2, each giving 5 matched bases. The sequence was obtained from a human donor in good health (CMV status not recorded). Some clones in this sample may be carry-over from other donors' samples. The DNA sequence is given as TGCGCCAGCAGCCCGAGGGACGGCACAGATACGCAGTATTTT. This is translated as CASSPRDGTDTQYF.